Each of the 30 T cell receptor beta chains below was sequenced from the same sample in a study of early T cells in non-severe SARS-CoV-2 infection (dated by TCRdb to about 2021). The method was 5' RACE. For sequencing, a NextSeq 500 was employed. The public sequencing data were trimmed at Q25 with fastp and processed into clonotypes with MiXCR by TCRdb, which kept only in-frame beta chains. Here each entry gathers all rows of one CDR3 protein and keeps the most common genes and DNA. In all, the sample holds some 19,000 distinct CDR3 sequences, and about 4.2% of those were seen once. More than 7% of the sample belongs to the ten largest clones. Sequenced material: whole blood. Receptors originate from an adult who was a healthcare worker with PCR-confirmed SARS-CoV-2 infection or an uninfected control (not recorded which).

This clonotype has more than one count but fewer than ten. The chain has TRBV7-2 and TRBJ2-1; D perhaps matches TRBD2 (5 bases). V lost 5 bases and J 5 bases, leaving 19 bases between the germline ends. Germline CDR1 and CDR2: SGHTA and FQGNSA. The CDR3 runs to 16 residues. This chain's CDR3 is CASSPYEGHGNNEQFF. The CDR3, as DNA: TGTGCCAGCAGCCCTTACGAGGGTCACGGGAACAATGAGCAGTTCTTC.

Many counts were recorded for this clonotype. The CDR3 region has the DNA TGTGCCATCACCGCGACGGAAACGGACTCCTATGGCTACACCTTC. Encoded protein: CAITATETDSYGYTF. The rearrangement uses TRBV10-3 and TRBJ1-2; the D is unclear. V was trimmed by 7 bases and J by 4 bases, leaving 19 bases between them. The germline CDR1 and CDR2 sequences are ENHRY and SYGVKD. The CDR3 extends over 15 amino acids.

Many counts were recorded for this clonotype. The chain joins TRBV30 to TRBJ1-1, with a weak D call TRBD1 (6 bases). Trimming removed 8 bases from V and 4 bases from J, with 17 bases in between. CDR1 is GTSNPN, CDR2 SVGIG, per germline (reference sequence). This CDR3 is built from 13 residues. CDR3 in amino acids: CAGGPANPTEAFF. As DNA, the CDR3 is TGTGCCGGGGGGCCCGCGAATCCCACTGAAGCTTTCTTT.

This clonotype was found many times. The chain has TRBV7-9 and TRBJ2-7; D perhaps matches TRBD1 (5 bases). The V gene lost 5 bases and the J gene lost 1 base, with 12 bases spanning the gap. The germline gives CDR1 SEHNR, CDR2 FQNEAQ (reference sequence). The CDR3 is 14 residues long. CDR3: CASSPRQTSYEQYF. For the CDR3, the DNA is TGTGCCAGCAGCCCCCGACAGACTTCCTACGAGCAGTACTTC.

This clonotype occurred many times. V usage is TRBV10-3 and J usage is TRBJ1-3; the D is unclear. Deletions cut 3 bases from V and 0 bases from J, with 6 bases between. The CDR3 consists of 14 residues. The V gene's germline CDR1 is ENHRY and CDR2 SYGVKD. The CDR3 sequence: CAISEQISGNTIYF. DNA for the CDR3: TGTGCCATCAGTGAACAGATCTCTGGAAACACCATATATTTT.

By share, this clonotype counts as medium-sized. V usage is TRBV5-1 and J usage is TRBJ1-1; tentative D call: TRBD1 (5 bases). CDR1 SGHRS and CDR2 YFSETQ come from the germline V gene. With 3 bases removed from V and 3 bases from J, the gap between germline ends came to 18 bases. The CDR3 length is 16 residues. CDR3 nucleotides: TGCGCCAGCAGCTCCACACGGGGGTGGAGTGACACTGAAGCTTTCTTT. Amino acid sequence: CASSSTRGWSDTEAFF.

This clonotype has ten or more counts. The V gene is TRBV6-6, the J gene TRBJ1-6; 11 nucleotides agree with TRBD1. V lost 6 bases, J lost 13 bases, and 11 bases stayed unmatched. The CDR3 loop spans 15 amino acids. Per germline, CDR1 MNHNY and CDR2 SVGAGI (reference sequence). The CDR3 loop is CASRRPGQGETPLHF. In DNA, the CDR3 is TGTGCCAGCAGAAGACCGGGACAGGGGGAAACGCCCCTCCACTTT.

At least ten counts were recorded for this clonotype. The CDR3 reads CASSLAGTANEKLFF. The CDR3, as DNA: TGCGCCAGCAGCTTGGCAGGGACAGCTAATGAAAAACTGTTTTTT. This rearrangement joins TRBV5-1 to TRBJ1-4, with 7 bases fitting TRBD1. Germline-derived CDR1 and CDR2 are SGHRS and YFSETQ. After removal of 0 bases from V and 3 bases from J, the junction contained 2 bases not matched to a gene. This CDR3 has 15 residues.

In its sample, this clonotype was seen many times. The chain couples TRBV2 to TRBJ1-5; 8 bases fit TRBD1. The V gene's germline CDR1 is SNHLY and CDR2 FYNNEI. Trimming at V came to 4 bases and at J to 6 bases, leaving 8 bases not matched to a gene. CDR3 length: 15 residues. The CDR3 is CASSAQTGAVQPQHF. The CDR3 region has the DNA TGTGCCAGCAGTGCACAGACAGGGGCGGTTCAGCCCCAGCATTTT.

This clonotype was detected ten times or more. The chain combines TRBV19 with TRBJ2-3; either TRBD1 or TRBD2 may supply D (5 bases each). Trimming pared 2 bases from V and 1 base from J, leaving 10 bases between. This CDR3 has 15 amino acids. Germline V lookup: CDR1 LNHDA, CDR2 SQIVND (reference sequence). Written as DNA, the CDR3 is TGTGCCAGTAGTATAAGACGGGGACGCACAGATACGCAGTATTTT. Translation: CASSIRRGRTDTQYF.

Many counts were recorded for this clonotype. The chain has TRBV29-1 and TRBJ2-5, with D perhaps being TRBD1 or TRBD2 (6 bases each). Germline V gives CDR1 SQVTM, CDR2 ANQGSEA. Trimming took off 6 bases at V and 4 bases at J, with 21 bases between the two ends. The CDR3 has 15 amino acids. This CDR3 is CSVQGGVGGAETQYF. The CDR3 nucleotides are TGCAGCGTCCAAGGCGGCGTGGGGGGCGCAGAGACCCAGTACTTC.

This clonotype was seen ten or more times. The rearrangement uses TRBV5-1 and TRBJ2-7; no firm D call. Germline V CDR1 and CDR2: SGHRS, YFSETQ. This CDR3 has 13 residues. Trimming left V 2 bases short and J 6 bases short, with 12 bases between. CDR3 sequence reads: CASSFAASLEQYF. CDR3 in DNA: TGCGCCAGCAGCTTCGCAGCAAGTCTCGAGCAGTACTTC.

This clonotype has a count of ten or more. V gene TRBV7-6 combines with J gene TRBJ1-2; TRBD1 might be the D (6 bases). The CDR3 consists of 13 residues. Looked up from germline, CDR1 is SGHVS and CDR2 is FNYEAQ. The V gene lost 4 bases and the J gene lost 4 bases, with 10 bases spanning the gap. The CDR3 protein is CASSSNRAYGYTF. Written as DNA, the CDR3 is TGTGCCAGCAGCTCCAACAGGGCCTATGGCTACACCTTC.

This clonotype showed up many times. The CDR3 here is CASSQDGRLDQPQHF. Written as DNA, the CDR3 is TGTGCCAGCAGCCAAGATGGCAGGCTTGATCAGCCCCAGCATTTT. This sequence joins TRBV4-2 and TRBJ1-5; D remains unclear. The germline V and J ends were trimmed by 0 bases and 5 bases, with 11 bases remaining between them. CDR1 LGHNA and CDR2 YNFKEQ come from the germline V gene. This CDR3 region has 15 residues.

This clonotype is medium-sized. V usage is TRBV20-1 and J usage is TRBJ1-1, with D uncertain. The CDR3 is 18 residues long. The V gene lost 3 bases and the J gene lost 0 bases, with 23 bases spanning the gap. Germline V gene lookup returns CDR1 DFQATT and CDR2 SNEGSKA (reference sequence). The CDR3 nucleotides are TGCAGTGCTAGCCCCGCAGTCAAGGGCGGACCTCTGAACACTGAAGCTTTCTTT. Translating it yields CSASPAVKGGPLNTEAFF.

In its sample, this clonotype was seen many times. The rearrangement uses TRBV12-3 or TRBV12-4 and TRBJ1-1; D unresolved. The V end was cut by 7 bases, the J end by 2 bases, with 14 bases between. The CDR3 is 14 residues long. The CDR3 DNA follows: TGTGCCAGCACCCTGACCCGGGGAAACACTGAAGCTTTCTTT. Its translation is CASTLTRGNTEAFF.

In regard to this clonotype: A much larger clone lies a single base off, so this may be a read error. This chain connects TRBV7-8 to TRBJ2-3, with D possibly matching TRBD2 (5 bases). CDR3 length: 13 residues. Germline lookup yields CDR1 SGHVS and CDR2 FQNEAQ. CDR3 residues: CDSSLPSRDTQYF. CDR3 bases: TGTGACAGCAGCCTCCCTAGCAGGGATACGCAGTATTTT. Using reference TRBV7-8 and TRBJ2-3 for the parts outside the CDR3, the full variable domain is GAGVSQSPRYKVAKRGQDVALRCDPISGHVSLFWYQQALGQGPEFLTYFQNEAQLDKSGLPSDRFFAERPEGSVSTLKIQRTQQEDSAVYLCDSSLPSRDTQYFGPGTRLTVL.

Ten or more counts support this clonotype. This chain joins TRBV7-2 and TRBJ2-3; unclear D gene. Deletions cut 6 bases from V and 6 bases from J, with 13 bases between. The germline gives CDR1 SGHTA, CDR2 FQGNSA. CDR3 length: 13 residues. The CDR3 DNA sequence: TGTGCCAGCAGTGTCGACCCCCGCGATACGCAGTATTTT. Protein: CASSVDPRDTQYF.

This clonotype was recorded at least ten times. The CDR3: CASSIPTLTPADTQYF. The CDR3 nucleotides read TGTGCCAGTAGTATACCGACTCTTACTCCGGCAGATACGCAGTATTTT. This rearrangement joins TRBV19 to TRBJ2-3; D gene ambiguous. Germline values: CDR1 LNHDA, CDR2 SQIVND (reference sequence). V was shortened by 2 bases and J by 4 bases, with 16 bases between the two germline ends. This CDR3 spans 16 amino acids.

This clonotype was counted at least ten times. This chain connects TRBV6-2 or TRBV6-3 to TRBJ1-5; TRBD1 might be the D (6 bases). Trimming took off 5 bases at V and 4 bases at J, with 15 bases between the two ends. This CDR3 contains 15 residues. Germline values: CDR1 MNHEY, CDR2 SVGEGT. As DNA, the CDR3 is TGTGCCAGCAGTCCTGGGGGGAGGGGGAATCAGCCCCAGCATTTT. Protein sequence: CASSPGGRGNQPQHF.

The DNA of the CDR3 is TGTGCCAGCAGCTTAAGCGGGGGGCCCTACAATGAGCAGTTCTTC. It codes for CASSLSGGPYNEQFF. The chain couples TRBV7-3 to TRBJ2-1; 8 bases agree with TRBD2. The germline V gene encodes CDR1 SGHTA and CDR2 FQGTGA. J lost 2 bases, V lost 1 base, and 1 base had no gene match. This CDR3 has 15 residues.

This clonotype has a count of ten or more. This sequence joins TRBV12-5 and TRBJ1-4, with D perhaps TRBD1 (6 bases). The germline gives CDR1 LGHNT, CDR2 FRNRAP. This CDR3 is 14 amino acids long. The V and J ends lost 1 base and 8 bases respectively, with 11 bases between them. Here the CDR3 reads CASGLGQDNEKLFF. CDR3 in DNA: TGTGCTAGTGGTTTGGGACAGGATAACGAAAAACTGTTTTTT. Complete variable domain (other parts from reference TRBV12-5 and TRBJ1-4): DARVTQTPRHKVTEMGQEVTMRCQPILGHNTVFWYRQTMMQGLELLAYFRNRAPLDDSGMPKDRFSAEMPDATLATLKIQPSEPRDSAVYFCASGLGQDNEKLFFGSGTQLSVL.

V gene TRBV12-3 or TRBV12-4 combines with J gene TRBJ1-1; D is ambiguous. The CDR3 loop spans 15 amino acids. V lost 3 bases and J 6 bases, leaving 17 bases between the germline ends. CDR3 coding DNA: TGTGCCAGCAGTTTTTTAGGACCGGCAAGCTCTGAAGCTTTCTTT. As protein: CASSFLGPASSEAFF.

The V call is TRBV6-5, the J call TRBJ1-1, with no clear D. The CDR3 runs to 13 residues. Germline-derived CDR1 and CDR2 are MNHEY and SVGAGI. Trimming cost V 3 bases and J 1 base, with 6 bases left between them. The DNA for the CDR3 is TGTGCCAGCAGTTATTGGGGGAACACTGAAGCTTTCTTT. It is translated as CASSYWGNTEAFF.

This clonotype was counted many times. The CDR3 nucleotides read TGCAGTGCTAGAGATCCTGCCAGTAGCAATCAGCCCCAGCATTTT. Amino acids: CSARDPASSNQPQHF. The rearrangement uses TRBV20-1 and TRBJ1-5; D is unclear. Trimming cost V 0 bases and J 0 bases, with 9 bases left between them. The length of the CDR3 is 15 residues. Germline V gene lookup returns CDR1 DFQATT and CDR2 SNEGSKA (reference sequence).

This clonotype appeared many times. The chain is built from TRBV18 and TRBJ2-3; maybe TRBD2 (5 bases). Germline V gene lookup returns CDR1 KGHSH and CDR2 LQKENI. V dropped 6 bases and J dropped 9 bases, with 31 bases sitting between them. This CDR3 is 18 amino acids long. The chain's CDR3 is CASSTKLPYSGSPGTQYF. In DNA, the CDR3 is TGTGCCAGCTCGACTAAGCTCCCCTACAGTGGCTCCCCGGGGACGCAGTATTTT.

This clonotype has ten or more counts. The chain couples TRBV12-3 or TRBV12-4 to TRBJ2-7; D may be TRBD2 (7 bases). The CDR3 consists of 14 residues. Trimming took 6 bases from V and 6 from J, leaving 18 bases between them. CDR3 nucleotide sequence: TGTGCCAGCAGCCTAGTGGGGGGGGCGAGCGAGCAGTACTTC. Its protein product is CASSLVGGASEQYF.

This clonotype was seen many times. The chain couples TRBV4-3 to TRBJ2-7; 11 bases map to TRBD2. CDR1 and CDR2 from the germline V gene are LGHNA and YSLEER. This CDR3 spans 16 amino acids. J gave up 2 bases and V 4 bases, and 7 bases lay outside the gene matches. CDR3 residues: CASSRTTSGVPYEQYF. As DNA, the CDR3 is TGCGCCAGCAGCCGCACGACTAGCGGGGTCCCCTACGAGCAGTACTTC.

This clonotype is labeled as medium-sized (0.01 to 0.1%). The chain carries TRBV20-1 and TRBJ1-2; 12 bases agree with TRBD1. CDR1 is DFQATT, CDR2 SNEGSKA, per germline (reference sequence). The junction had 5 bases not matched to a gene; V was cut back by 0 bases and J by 3 bases. The CDR3 runs 16 residues. CDR3 nucleotides: TGCAGTGCTAGAGATATGGGGACAGGGGGCTACTATGGCTACACCTTC. Protein product: CSARDMGTGGYYGYTF.

There are many counts of this clonotype. The chain carries TRBV29-1 and TRBJ2-7; TRBD1 aligns across 9 bases. This CDR3 contains 13 residues. Germline V lookup: CDR1 SQVTM, CDR2 ANQGSEA. With V trimmed by 6 bases and J by 4 bases, 7 bases remained unmatched. The CDR3 protein is CSVASGTGYEQYF. Written as DNA, the CDR3 is TGCAGCGTGGCCTCCGGGACAGGGTACGAGCAGTACTTC.